This TCR beta chain originates from a study of shared clonotypes between healthy human individuals. Original processing notes: Filtering differed because ImmunoSEQ produced junction-only sequences that carried no quality scores. The data were produced by immunoSEQ multiplex PCR, yet TCRdb's version contains in-frame clones alone and is incomplete. V, J and clone size were drawn from that table, and D and trimming were deduced from the DNA. The sample lists about 1.5 million clones; around 97% were seen once. As regards this clone: At the DNA level, this CDR3 is encoded by other sequences in the same sample as well.

This sequence originates from a man in his thirties or forties in good health. Sequencing input: naive CD4+ T cells sorted from blood. Subset denoted: CD45RA+ positively selected.

The CDR3 region has the DNA TGCAGTGCTAGAGTGGGTTATGGCTACACCTTC. As protein: CSARVGYGYTF. This chain uses TRBV20-1 with TRBJ1-2; D call uncertain. The CDR3 is 11 amino acids. Germline-derived CDR1 and CDR2 are DFQATT and SNEGSKA (reference sequence). V gave up 1 base and J gave up 5 bases, with 5 bases separating them.